This T cell receptor (beta chain) was recovered during a study of OX40 agonist ivuxolimab in advanced cancers. Study background: Prior therapy, whether anti-PD-1, anti-PD-L1 or anti-CTLA-4, was allowed, and about 40% had some. Partial responses, seen in three patients, involved one hepatocellular carcinoma and two cutaneous melanomas. General study findings and limits: The mean number of expanded clones was higher in CD8+ T cells than in CD4+.

Blood draws occurred at baseline, cycle 4 day 1, and cycle 7 day 1. The trim removed 7 bases at V and 2 bases at J, leaving 6 bases unmatched. This CDR3 has 14 residues. Germline values: CDR1 SQVTM, CDR2 ANQGSEA. Note on this clone: Its antigen is unknown.

Sequenced by immunoSEQ multiplex PCR; TCRdb stores in-frame clones only, minus some. The table lists tens of thousands of clones, around 93% of them singletons. The source was CD4+ or CD8+ T cells sorted from blood, collected in a trial of the OX40 agonist ivuxolimab. This receptor was obtained from an adult with an advanced solid tumor such as melanoma, head and neck, liver or kidney cancer. The chain links TRBV29-1 to TRBJ1-5, with 9 positions matching TRBD1. CDR3 bases: TGCAGCGCTCAAACAGGGGGCGGCAATCAGCCCCAGCATTTT. Translation: CSAQTGGGNQPQHF.